The next 14 T cell receptor beta chains were all read from a single sample in a study of beta chain features in type 1 diabetes. Expressed TCRB transcripts were sequenced because the isolated RNA had all been reverse transcribed beforehand. Profiling relied on immunoSEQ multiplex PCR, and the TCRdb table lists in-frame clones only, not all of them. Seen here are some 330,000 clones, 9.5% to 11% observed once, and the top ten hold more than 0.015%. Source material: naive CD4+ T cells from blood. The receptor source for this set is a woman aged 25-40 years in good health.

The chain employs TRBV12-5 and TRBJ2-6; TRBD1 agrees at 7 bases. From germline, CDR1 is LGHNT and CDR2 FRNRAP. Trimming cost V 5 bases and J 2 bases; bases outside gene matches: 6. CDR3 length: 16 residues. In DNA form, the CDR3 reads TGTGCTAGTGGTCAATCGACAGGGCCTGGGGCCAACGTCCTGACTTTC. Encoded protein: CASGQSTGPGANVLTF.

The chain joins TRBV16 to TRBJ2-1; D is undetermined. This CDR3 region has 11 residues. The V gene's germline CDR1 is KGHSY and CDR2 FQNENV. V was clipped by 0 bases and J by 14 bases, with 8 bases between them. CDR3 protein: CASSQSTLKFF. As DNA, the CDR3 is TGTGCCAGCAGCCAATCGACTCTGAAGTTCTTC.

This chain uses TRBV9 with TRBJ1-1; a possible D gene is TRBD1 (5 bases). Germline V gene data show CDR1 as SGDLS and CDR2 as YYNGEE. Trimming stripped 3 bases from V and 4 bases from J, with 16 bases between. CDR3 size: 15 residues. The CDR3 region is CASSALGGLGTEAFF. In DNA form, the CDR3 reads TGTGCCAGCAGCGCGCTTGGGGGGTTGGGCACTGAAGCTTTCTTT.

A few counts support this clone. This CDR3 is also generated by other DNA sequences in the sample. V usage is TRBV25-1 and J usage is TRBJ1-5; TRBD1 matches at 8 bases. Germline CDR1 MGHDK, CDR2 SYGVNS. The junction had 0 bases not matched to a gene; V was cut back by 4 bases and J by 1 base. This CDR3 region has 14 residues. The CDR3 bases are TGTGCCAGCAGTGGACAGGGGAGCAATCAGCCCCAGCATTTT. Protein product: CASSGQGSNQPQHF.

V and J are TRBV30 and TRBJ2-1, with 8 bases fitting TRBD2. The CDR3 spans 16 residues. In germline, CDR1 is GTSNPN, CDR2 SVGIG (reference sequence). Trimming cost V 3 bases and J 7 bases; bases outside gene matches: 14. The DNA of the CDR3 is TGTGCCTGGAGGCCAACGGGAGGGCCTACGGGGAATGAGCAGTTCTTC. Its protein product is CAWRPTGGPTGNEQFF.

The CDR3 here is CASREGTGGWNTEAFF. The CDR3 DNA follows: TGCGCCAGCAGAGAAGGGACAGGGGGCTGGAACACTGAAGCTTTCTTT. The J gene is TRBJ1-1, the V gene TRBV5-1; 12 positions agree with TRBD1. This CDR3 comprises 16 residues. Germline V lookup: CDR1 SGHRS, CDR2 YFSETQ. V shed 5 bases, J shed 1 base, and the junction held 6 bases outside the gene matches.

This clone was found a few times. This chain joins TRBV4-3 and TRBJ2-2; TRBD2 matches 9 bases. Trimming at V came to 0 bases and at J to 6 bases, leaving 8 bases not matched to a gene. CDR1 is LGHNA, CDR2 YSLEER, per germline. The CDR3 sequence is 17 residues long. The CDR3 nucleotides are TGCGCCAGCAGCCAAGACTATGCCCTAGCGGGATCCGGGGAGCTGTTTTTT. Translation: CASSQDYALAGSGELFF.

This clone has more than one count but fewer than ten. The V gene is TRBV4-3, the J gene TRBJ2-2; 7 bases are a match to TRBD2. This CDR3 comprises 16 residues. V dropped 4 bases and J dropped 7; count of bases not matched to a gene: 12. Germline-derived CDR1 and CDR2 are LGHNA and YSLEER. The CDR3 DNA reads TGCGCCAGCAGCCCCCGGCGGGGGAGACGGGGCGGGGAGCTGTTTTTT. As protein: CASSPRRGRRGGELFF.

V gene TRBV28 combines with J gene TRBJ2-5; 7 bases fit TRBD2. Germline-derived CDR1 and CDR2 are MDHEN and SYDVKM. The CDR3 contains 15 residues. The junction had 9 bases not matched to a gene; V was cut back by 4 bases and J by 4 bases. CDR3 loop: CASSSYRTSRETQYF. CDR3 coding DNA: TGTGCCAGCAGTTCCTATCGGACTAGTCGAGAGACCCAGTACTTC.

This clone was counted only a few times. This rearrangement joins TRBV11-3 to TRBJ2-1, with 7 bases matching TRBD2. The CDR3 consists of 16 residues. The germline V gene encodes CDR1 SGHNT and CDR2 YENEEA. Trimming took 5 bases from V and 0 from J; bases not matched to a gene: 7. CDR3 in amino acids: CASSRTSASSYNEQFF. CDR3 in DNA: TGTGCCAGCAGCCGCACTAGCGCCAGCTCCTACAATGAGCAGTTCTTC.

The sample holds a few counts of this clone. The chain carries TRBV5-1 and TRBJ2-2; 7 nucleotides match TRBD2. V gave up 4 bases and J gave up 7 bases; unmatched junction bases: 10. Germline V gene data show CDR1 as SGHRS and CDR2 as YFSETQ. CDR3 length: 15 residues. In DNA, the CDR3 is TGCGCCAGCAGCATAACGGGACTACTGGGCGGGGAGCTGTTTTTT. Its protein is CASSITGLLGGELFF.

Turning to this clone: The same CDR3 is also encoded by other DNA sequences in this sample. The chain has TRBV2 and TRBJ2-2; a possible D gene is TRBD1 (6 bases). CDR1 SNHLY and CDR2 FYNNEI come from the germline V gene. This CDR3 has 14 residues. V lost 6 bases to trimming and J lost 4 bases, with 12 bases between them. CDR3 sequence reads: CASSETGFTGELFF. CDR3 DNA: TGTGCCAGCAGCGAAACAGGGTTCACCGGGGAGCTGTTTTTT.

This clone came up once. The rearrangement links TRBV27 to TRBJ1-2; 11 bases agree with TRBD1. This CDR3 region has 15 residues. The junction had 6 bases not matched to a gene; V was cut back by 5 bases and J by 4 bases. Germline V gives CDR1 MNHEY, CDR2 SMNVEV (reference sequence). The CDR3 sequence: CASSETGTGGYGYTF. Written as DNA, the CDR3 is TGTGCCAGCAGTGAGACCGGGACAGGGGGCTATGGCTACACCTTC.

The chain uses TRBV29-1 and TRBJ2-3, with a weak D call TRBD2 (6 bases). Trimming pared 4 bases from V and 2 bases from J, leaving 19 bases between. Per germline, CDR1 SQVTM and CDR2 ANQGSEA. CDR3 length: 16 residues. This CDR3 reads CSVVRGIGSPTDTQYF. CDR3 sequence (DNA): TGCAGCGTTGTACGCGGGATAGGGTCCCCCACAGATACGCAGTATTTT.